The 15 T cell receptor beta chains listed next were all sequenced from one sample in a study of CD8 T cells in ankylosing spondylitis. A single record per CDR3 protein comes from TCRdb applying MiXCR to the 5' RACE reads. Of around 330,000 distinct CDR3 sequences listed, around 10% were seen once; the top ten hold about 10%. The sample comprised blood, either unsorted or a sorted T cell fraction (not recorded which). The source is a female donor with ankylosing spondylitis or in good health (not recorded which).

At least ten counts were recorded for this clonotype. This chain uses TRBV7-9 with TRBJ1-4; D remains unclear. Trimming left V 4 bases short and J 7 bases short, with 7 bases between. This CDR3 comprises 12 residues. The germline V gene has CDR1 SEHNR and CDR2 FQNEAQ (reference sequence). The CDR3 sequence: CASSYQVEKLFF. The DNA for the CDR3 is TGTGCCAGCAGCTATCAGGTTGAAAAACTGTTTTTT.

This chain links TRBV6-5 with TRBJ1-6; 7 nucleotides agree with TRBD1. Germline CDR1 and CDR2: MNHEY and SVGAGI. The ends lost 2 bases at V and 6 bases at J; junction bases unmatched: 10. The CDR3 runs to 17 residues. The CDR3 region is CASSYRDSSNLNSPLHF. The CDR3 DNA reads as TGTGCCAGCAGTTACCGGGACAGCTCTAATCTTAATTCACCCCTCCACTTT.

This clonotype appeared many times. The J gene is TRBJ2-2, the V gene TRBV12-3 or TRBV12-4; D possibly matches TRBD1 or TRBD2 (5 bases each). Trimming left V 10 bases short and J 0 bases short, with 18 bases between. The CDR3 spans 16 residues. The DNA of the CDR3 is TGTGCCACCCAACCCGGGATGGGGGCGAACACCGGGGAGCTGTTTTTT. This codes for CATQPGMGANTGELFF.

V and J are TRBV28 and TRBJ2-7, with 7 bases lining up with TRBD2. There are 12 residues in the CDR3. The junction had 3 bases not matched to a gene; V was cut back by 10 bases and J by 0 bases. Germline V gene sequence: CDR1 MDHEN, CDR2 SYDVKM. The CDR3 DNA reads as TGTGCCACGGGAGGCATCTCCTACGAGCAGTACTTC. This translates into CATGGISYEQYF. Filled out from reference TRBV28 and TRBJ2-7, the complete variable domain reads DVKVTQSSRYLVKRTGEKVFLECVQDMDHENMFWYRQDPGLGLRLIYFSYDVKMKEKGDIPEGYSVSREKKERFSLILESASTNQTSMYLCATGGISYEQYFGPGTRLTVT.

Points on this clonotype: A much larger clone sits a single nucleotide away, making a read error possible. The CDR3 DNA sequence: TGTGCCACCAGCTGGCACCGGGCCCGGGTCACTGAAGCTTTCTTT. Protein product: CATSWHRARVTEAFF. V is TRBV15 and J is TRBJ1-1; D is unresolved. Per germline, CDR1 LNHNV and CDR2 YYDKDF (reference sequence). The CDR3 runs to 15 residues. The germline V and J ends were trimmed by 5 bases and 4 bases, with 17 bases remaining between them. The full variable domain, its missing parts supplied by reference TRBV15 and TRBJ1-1, is DAMVIQNPRYQVTQFGKPVTLSCSQTLNHNVMYWYQQKSSQAPKLLFHYYDKDFNNEADTPDNFQSRRPNTSFCFLDIRSPGLGDTAMYLCATSWHRARVTEAFFGQGTRLTVV.

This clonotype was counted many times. CDR3 sequence reads: CASSLAPSGNNEQFF. The CDR3 nucleotides are TGTGCCAGCAGCTTGGCCCCTAGCGGCAACAATGAGCAGTTCTTC. J is TRBJ2-1 and V is TRBV5-4; TRBD2 aligns across 7 bases. Germline V lookup: CDR1 SGHNT, CDR2 YYREEE (reference sequence). V trimming: 0 bases; J trimming: 5 bases; junction bases outside the gene matches: 5. This CDR3 has 15 residues.

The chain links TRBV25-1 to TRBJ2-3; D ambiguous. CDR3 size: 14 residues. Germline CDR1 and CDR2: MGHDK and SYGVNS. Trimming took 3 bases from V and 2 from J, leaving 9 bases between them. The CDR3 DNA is TGTGCCAGCAGTGATACAGTGAACACAGATACGCAGTATTTT. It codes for CASSDTVNTDTQYF.

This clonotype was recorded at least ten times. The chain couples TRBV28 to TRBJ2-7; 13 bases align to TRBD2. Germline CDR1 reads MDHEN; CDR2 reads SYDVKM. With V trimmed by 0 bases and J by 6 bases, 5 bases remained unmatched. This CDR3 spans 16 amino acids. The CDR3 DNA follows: TGTGCCAGCAGTTTATGGACTAGCGGGGGGTCAGGCGAGCAGTACTTC. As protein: CASSLWTSGGSGEQYF.

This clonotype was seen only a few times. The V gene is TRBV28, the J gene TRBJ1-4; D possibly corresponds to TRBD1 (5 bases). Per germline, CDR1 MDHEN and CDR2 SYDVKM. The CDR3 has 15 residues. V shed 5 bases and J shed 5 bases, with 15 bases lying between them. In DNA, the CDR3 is TGTGCCAGCAGTCCGCGGGGCAGTGTGAATGAAAAACTGTTTTTT. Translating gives CASSPRGSVNEKLFF.

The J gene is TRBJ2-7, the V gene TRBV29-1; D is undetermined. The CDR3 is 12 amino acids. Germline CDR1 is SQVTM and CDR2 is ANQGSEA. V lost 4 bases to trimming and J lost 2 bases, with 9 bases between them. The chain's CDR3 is CSVVKGTYEQYF. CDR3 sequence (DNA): TGCAGCGTTGTTAAGGGTACCTACGAGCAGTACTTC.

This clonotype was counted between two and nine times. In nucleotides, the CDR3 is TGCAGTGCGACCCGGGATATCAATTCACCCCTCCACTTT. Its translation is CSATRDINSPLHF. The gene calls are TRBV20-1 and TRBJ1-6; the D is unclear. CDR1 DFQATT and CDR2 SNEGSKA come from the germline V gene (reference sequence). The CDR3 extends over 13 amino acids. Trimming stripped 6 bases from V and 7 bases from J, with 13 bases between.

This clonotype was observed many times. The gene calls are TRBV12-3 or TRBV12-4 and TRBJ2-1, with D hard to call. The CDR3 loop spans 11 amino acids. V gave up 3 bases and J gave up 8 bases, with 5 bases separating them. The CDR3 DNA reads TGTGCCAGCAGTTTTTACGATGAGCAGTTCTTC. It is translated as CASSFYDEQFF.

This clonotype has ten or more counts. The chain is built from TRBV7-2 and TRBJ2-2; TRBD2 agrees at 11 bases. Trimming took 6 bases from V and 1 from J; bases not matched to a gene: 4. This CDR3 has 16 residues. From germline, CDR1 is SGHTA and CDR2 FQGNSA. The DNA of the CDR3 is TGTGCCAGCAGTCCTAGCGGGAGGTTGAACACCGGGGAGCTGTTTTTT. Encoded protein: CASSPSGRLNTGELFF.

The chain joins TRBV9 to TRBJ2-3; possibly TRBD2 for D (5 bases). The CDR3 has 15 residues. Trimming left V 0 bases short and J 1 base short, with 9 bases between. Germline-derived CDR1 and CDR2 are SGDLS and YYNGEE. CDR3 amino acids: CASSVDGERTDTQYF. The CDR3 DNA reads TGTGCCAGCAGCGTAGACGGGGAGCGCACAGATACGCAGTATTTT.

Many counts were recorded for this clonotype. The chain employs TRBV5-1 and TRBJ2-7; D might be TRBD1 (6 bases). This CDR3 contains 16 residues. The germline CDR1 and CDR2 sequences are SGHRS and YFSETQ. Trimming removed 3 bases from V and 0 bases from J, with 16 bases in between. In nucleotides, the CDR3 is TGCGCCAGCAGCTCGGGCCGGGACACTTACTCCTACGAGCAGTACTTC. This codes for CASSSGRDTYSYEQYF.